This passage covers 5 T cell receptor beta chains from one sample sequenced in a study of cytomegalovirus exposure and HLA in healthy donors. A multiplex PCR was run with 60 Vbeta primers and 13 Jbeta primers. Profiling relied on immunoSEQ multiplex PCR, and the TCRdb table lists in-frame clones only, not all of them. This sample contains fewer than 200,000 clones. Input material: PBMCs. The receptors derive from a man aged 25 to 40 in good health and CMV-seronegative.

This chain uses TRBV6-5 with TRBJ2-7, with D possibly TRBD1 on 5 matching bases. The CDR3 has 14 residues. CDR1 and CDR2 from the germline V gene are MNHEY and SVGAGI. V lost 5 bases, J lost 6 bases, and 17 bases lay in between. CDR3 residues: CASSITSIDSEQYF. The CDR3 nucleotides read TGTGCCAGCAGTATCACGAGTATTGACAGCGAGCAGTACTTC.

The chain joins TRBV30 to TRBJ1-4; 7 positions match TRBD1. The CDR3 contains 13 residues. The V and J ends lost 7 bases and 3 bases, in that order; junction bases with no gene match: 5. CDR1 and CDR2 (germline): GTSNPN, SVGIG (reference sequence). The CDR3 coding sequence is TGTGCCTTCAGACAGGGACCTAATGAAAAACTGTTTTTT. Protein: CAFRQGPNEKLFF.

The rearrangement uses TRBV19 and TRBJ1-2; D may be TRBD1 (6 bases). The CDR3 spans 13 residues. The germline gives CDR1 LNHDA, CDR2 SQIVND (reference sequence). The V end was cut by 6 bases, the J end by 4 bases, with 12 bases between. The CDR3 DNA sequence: TGTGCCAGTAGAACAGGGTTAGGCTATGGCTACACCTTC. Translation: CASRTGLGYGYTF.

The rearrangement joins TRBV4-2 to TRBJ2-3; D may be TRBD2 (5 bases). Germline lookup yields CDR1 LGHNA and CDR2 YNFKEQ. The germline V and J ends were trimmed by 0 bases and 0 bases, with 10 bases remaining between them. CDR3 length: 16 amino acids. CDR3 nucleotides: TGTGCCAGCAGCCAAGATAGGCTAGCTAGCACAGATACGCAGTATTTT. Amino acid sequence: CASSQDRLASTDTQYF.

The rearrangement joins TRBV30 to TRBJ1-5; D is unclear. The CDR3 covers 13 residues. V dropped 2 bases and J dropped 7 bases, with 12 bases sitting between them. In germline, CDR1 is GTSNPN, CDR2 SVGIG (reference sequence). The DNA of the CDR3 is TGTGCCTGGAGTCCCCGAAGCACCCAGCCCCAGCATTTT. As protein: CAWSPRSTQPQHF.